The 5 T cell receptor beta chains below come from one sample, sequenced in a study of blood T cell repertoires in COVID-19. Libraries were prepared by immunoSEQ multiplex PCR; TCRdb keeps only in-frame clonotypes and omits some of them. Of about 270,000 clones detected, 80% to 90% appear once; the ten largest clones hold around 2%. The material sequenced was PBMCs or T cells enriched from blood (not recorded which). These receptors were obtained from a woman between 18 and 30 years old who had recovered from COVID-19.

The chain has TRBV10-3 and TRBJ2-2; 12 bases fit TRBD1. The CDR3 spans 16 residues. Germline-derived CDR1 and CDR2 are ENHRY and SYGVKD. Germline trimming cut 5 bases from V and 3 bases from J; bases unmatched to any gene: 4. Written as DNA, the CDR3 is TGTGCCATCAGTCCCGGGACAGGGGGCTACACCGGGGAGCTGTTTTTT. It specifies CAISPGTGGYTGELFF.

The CDR3 bases are TGTGCCAGCAGTTCCAAGTACTTC. Amino acid sequence: CASSSKYF. V usage is TRBV27 and J usage is TRBJ2-4; no reliable D call. The germline CDR1 and CDR2 sequences are MNHEY and SMNVEV (reference sequence). Trimming took off 4 bases at V and 14 bases at J, with 3 bases between the two ends. This CDR3 spans 8 amino acids.

The genes are TRBV4-1 and TRBJ1-3; D gene uncertain. Trimming took 2 bases from V and 3 from J, leaving 14 bases between them. This CDR3 has 16 residues. Germline values: CDR1 MGHRA, CDR2 YSYEKL. The CDR3 loop reads CASSQSGTDVGNTIYF. DNA for the CDR3: TGCGCCAGCAGCCAAAGTGGCACAGACGTTGGAAACACCATATATTTT.

The chain uses TRBV3-1 (or the pseudogene TRBV3-2) and TRBJ2-7; the match to TRBD1 covers 8 bases. The CDR3 contains 14 residues. Germline CDR1 LGHDT, CDR2 YNNKEL (reference sequence). V trimming: 4 bases; J trimming: 2 bases; junction bases outside the gene matches: 4. CDR3 bases: TGTGCCAGCAGCCCTCGGGACAGGCCCTACGAGCAGTACTTC. Amino acids: CASSPRDRPYEQYF.

About this clone: The same CDR3 also results from other DNA sequences found in this sample. The chain employs TRBV6-5 and TRBJ2-7, with 9 bases that match TRBD1. V trimming: 0 bases; J trimming: 0 bases; junction bases outside the gene matches: 3. The V gene's germline CDR1 is MNHEY and CDR2 SVGAGI. The CDR3 has 16 amino acids. In DNA, the CDR3 is TGTGCCAGCAGTTACTCCCGGACAGGGGACTCCTACGAGCAGTACTTC. Amino acids: CASSYSRTGDSYEQYF.